This TCR beta chain was documented in a study of cytomegalovirus exposure and HLA in healthy donors. Study-level background: Within an early data release were roughly 83 million unique TCRs drawn from HLA-typed donors.

In germline, CDR1 is SQVTM, CDR2 ANQGSEA. The CDR3 covers 13 residues. Deletions cut 1 base from V and 3 bases from J, with 9 bases between. This clone was observed a handful of times. Its antigen is as yet unknown. Lacking the conserved final phenylalanine or tryptophan, this CDR3 likely reflects a read error. 13 Jbeta primers and 60 Vbeta primers were used for the PCR. Sequenced by immunoSEQ multiplex PCR; TCRdb stores in-frame clones only, minus some. The sample lists around 190,000 clones; roughly 9.4% were seen once. Although they were nominally healthy when sampled, donors likely had unrecorded immune exposures. Overall study results and limits: Most subjects had HLA-A and HLA-B alleles reportedly predicted accurately by TCR beta sequences.

The sequence was collected from a woman under 40 in good health and CMV-seropositive. Sequences were obtained from PBMCs. The chain is built from TRBV29-1 and TRBJ1-1; TRBD1 is a possible D gene (6 bases). CDR3 DNA: TGCAGCGTTGAAGGGACAGTCCACACTGAAGCTTTCGTT. It yields the protein CSVEGTVHTEAFV.